This T cell receptor beta chain is from a study of response to subunit inactivated influenza vaccine. To note about this clonotype: Its antigen is not identified.

CDR1 is MDHEN, CDR2 SYDVKM, per germline. Deletions cut 3 bases from V and 14 bases from J, with 11 bases between. CDR3 length: 12 residues. One entry per CDR3 protein results from TCRdb running MiXCR on the RT-PCR reads. The profile shows 450,000 to 600,000 distinct CDR3 sequences, around 7.9% of them singletons. Study-level results: New T cells are recruited in small numbers by each seasonal influenza vaccination, according to the authors' suggestion.

The material sequenced was PBMCs from blood, taken around 2 years after vaccination. The source is a man aged 50 to 69 who received an inactivated influenza vaccine. The V call is TRBV28, the J call TRBJ1-6; D remains ambiguous. CDR3 sequence (DNA): TGTGCCAGCAGTTTTCGGCCGAACGCCCTCCACTTT. It specifies CASSFRPNALHF.